The source of this TCR beta chain is a study of shared clonotypes between healthy human individuals. For the study at large: Three plates each covered CD4 naive and memory; CD8 naive two, CD8 memory one. Broader study findings: Among donors, clonotype sharing was expected to be affected by sequencing depth. The naive CD4 repertoires of a handful of donors were compared, and roughly 5% of clonotypes were shared. Larger estimated richness was generally recorded for naive subsets relative to memory subsets.

The method was immunoSEQ multiplex PCR; TCRdb's version includes in-frame clones alone and lacks a portion of them. The sample lists roughly 2.1 million clones; roughly 91% were seen once. Per the germline V gene, CDR1 is LGHNA and CDR2 is YNFKEQ. CDR3 size: 15 residues. V was clipped by 3 bases and J by 1 base, with 10 bases between them. On this clone itself: Its matching antigen is unknown.

Naive CD8 cells lacked CD45RO and underwent positive selection for CCR7, leaving out terminally differentiated effector memory CD45RA+ cells. Material for sequencing was naive CD8+ T cells from PBMCs. This clonotype was sampled from a man younger than 30 in good health. Some clones in this sample may be carry-over from other donors' samples. The chain joins TRBV4-2 to TRBJ2-4, with D possibly TRBD1 on 5 matching bases. The CDR3 coding sequence is TGTGCCAGCAGCCAGGCAGGGCGGGCCAAAAACATTCAGTACTTC. Its protein product is CASSQAGRAKNIQYF.